One sample yielded the 20 T cell receptor beta chains listed below, sequenced in a study of CD8 T cells in Susac syndrome. The RNA, about 0.45 to 1 ug, was put through reverse transcription using random hexamers. TCRdb reanalysed the immunoSEQ multiplex PCR reads using MiXCR and keeps one entry per CDR3 protein. The table lists approximately 150,000 distinct CDR3 sequences, approximately 95% of them singletons. The sample taken for sequencing was CD4+ T cells from PBMCs. The receptors come from a human donor with multiple sclerosis.

The genes are TRBV12-3 or TRBV12-4 and TRBJ2-2; D is undetermined. The CDR3 runs to 11 residues. Trimming took 3 bases from V and 7 from J, leaving 3 bases between them. The CDR3 sequence is CASSFVGELFF. CDR3 nucleotide sequence: TGTGCCAGCAGTTTTGTCGGGGAGCTGTTTTTT.

This clonotype was observed a handful of times. This rearrangement joins TRBV4-1 to TRBJ2-7; D is possibly TRBD2 (6 bases). The germline V gene has CDR1 MGHRA and CDR2 YSYEKL. Trimming took 4 bases from V and 0 from J, leaving 16 bases between them. This CDR3 contains 16 residues. CDR3 nucleotides: TGCGCCAGCAGCCCCTGGCCCGCCGGGAGCTCCTACGAGCAGTACTTC. Translated: CASSPWPAGSSYEQYF.

The chain uses TRBV28 and TRBJ2-7, with TRBD1 identical over 8 bases. The CDR3 consists of 15 residues. Trimming cost V 5 bases and J 0 bases; bases outside gene matches: 6. Germline V lookup: CDR1 MDHEN, CDR2 SYDVKM. The DNA for the CDR3 is TGTGCCAGCAGTACCAGACAGGGGTCCTCCTACGAGCAGTACTTC. It codes for CASSTRQGSSYEQYF.

The rearrangement joins TRBV25-1 to TRBJ1-4; D might be TRBD1 (6 bases). The CDR3 length is 13 residues. CDR1 and CDR2 (germline): MGHDK, SYGVNS. The V gene lost 6 bases and the J gene lost 7 bases, with 12 bases spanning the gap. In DNA, the CDR3 is TGTGCCAGCAGGTCAGGGGCGACTGAAAAACTGTTTTTT. It specifies CASRSGATEKLFF.

Concerning this clonotype: The conserved phenylalanine or tryptophan is not found at the CDR3 terminus, so this likely reflects a read error. The chain employs TRBV7-2 and TRBJ1-2; 7 nucleotides align to TRBD1. The germline V gene has CDR1 SGHTA and CDR2 FQGNSA. The trim removed 7 bases at V and 1 base at J, leaving 6 bases unmatched. The CDR3 is 14 amino acids. CDR3 bases: TGTGCCAGCAAAAAGGGGGCGAGTAACTATGGCTACACCATC. Its translation is CASKKGASNYGYTI.

V usage is TRBV6-5 and J usage is TRBJ1-2; D possibly corresponds to TRBD1 (5 bases). V was cut by 4 bases and J by 0 bases, with 12 bases left in between. The CDR3 is 15 residues long. Germline V gene lookup returns CDR1 MNHEY and CDR2 SVGAGI. The CDR3: CASSSLLTANYGYTF. The CDR3 nucleotides are TGTGCCAGCAGTTCCCTCTTGACAGCTAACTATGGCTACACCTTC.

The V gene is TRBV20-1, the J gene TRBJ1-3, with D unclear. V lost 1 base, J lost 2 bases, and 6 bases lay in between. Germline V gene lookup returns CDR1 DFQATT and CDR2 SNEGSKA (reference sequence). The CDR3 has 13 amino acids. CDR3 nucleotides: TGCAGTGCTAGAGTGCCTGCTGGAAACACCATATATTTT. It encodes CSARVPAGNTIYF.

The chain uses TRBV9 and TRBJ2-7; tentative D call: TRBD1 (5 bases). Trimming removed 10 bases at V and 1 base at J, with 12 bases between. CDR3 length equals 12 residues. The germline V gene encodes CDR1 SGDLS and CDR2 YYNGEE. This CDR3 is CADKGISYEQYF. DNA for the CDR3: TGTGCCGATAAGGGGATATCCTACGAGCAGTACTTC.

The V call is TRBV5-8, the J call TRBJ1-2, with D possibly TRBD1 on 6 matching bases. With 3 bases removed from V and 3 bases from J, the gap between germline ends came to 21 bases. This CDR3 has 17 amino acids. Looked up from germline, CDR1 is SGHTS and CDR2 is YDEGEE. The CDR3 DNA follows: TGTGCCAGCAGCTGGGGGCAGGGGCGTTCTTATCACTATGGCTACACCTTC. Translating it yields CASSWGQGRSYHYGYTF.

The chain couples TRBV5-6 to TRBJ1-2, with D maybe TRBD1 (6 bases). Trimming took 1 base from V and 6 from J, leaving 13 bases between them. Germline CDR1 reads SGHDT; CDR2 reads YYEEEE. CDR3 length equals 14 residues. The CDR3 loop is CASSLYSGGHGYTF. DNA for the CDR3: TGTGCCAGCAGCTTGTATTCCGGGGGCCATGGCTACACCTTC.

The genes are TRBV5-6 and TRBJ2-4; D call uncertain. With 2 bases removed from V and 4 bases from J, the gap between germline ends came to 10 bases. This CDR3 has 14 residues. CDR1 is SGHDT and CDR2 is YYEEEE in the germline V gene. The CDR3 nucleotides are TGTGCCAGCAGCTTATCGGTACAGAAAAACATTCAGTACTTC. Protein product: CASSLSVQKNIQYF.

This rearrangement joins TRBV18 to TRBJ2-5; 12 bases map to TRBD2. V was clipped by 0 bases and J by 1 base; unmatched bases: 3. Germline-derived CDR1 and CDR2 are KGHSH and LQKENI. CDR3 length equals 17 residues. The CDR3 nucleotides are TGTGCCAGCTCACCACCTTGGACTAGCGGGACCCAAGAGACCCAGTACTTC. It codes for CASSPPWTSGTQETQYF.

The V call is TRBV24-1, the J call TRBJ2-3, with D possibly matching TRBD2 (6 bases). The V gene lost 2 bases and the J gene lost 0 bases, with 8 bases spanning the gap. The CDR3 runs 15 residues. Germline V gene data show CDR1 as KGHDR and CDR2 as SFDVKD. DNA of the CDR3: TGTGCCACCAGTGATTCCGGGACTAGCACAGATACGCAGTATTTT. It translates to CATSDSGTSTDTQYF.

CDR3 sequence (DNA): TGCGCCAGCAGCTTGCAGGGGCAGGGGATTTACGAGCAGTACTTC. This codes for CASSLQGQGIYEQYF. The genes are TRBV5-1 and TRBJ2-7; possible D gene TRBD1, 6 bases. Germline CDR1 reads SGHRS; CDR2 reads YFSETQ. This CDR3 is 15 amino acids long. V was shortened by 1 base and J by 4 bases, with 15 bases between the two germline ends.

The chain combines TRBV12-3 or TRBV12-4 with TRBJ2-1; 7 nucleotides align to TRBD2. CDR3 length: 15 amino acids. The ends lost 3 bases at V and 3 bases at J; junction bases unmatched: 5. The CDR3 loop is CASSLGLADYNEQFF. The DNA for the CDR3 is TGTGCCAGCAGTTTGGGTCTAGCGGACTACAATGAGCAGTTCTTC.

The DNA of the CDR3 is TGTGCCTGGAGGGGGGCCGTCCGCTCCTACGAGCAGTACTTC. Its protein is CAWRGAVRSYEQYF. The rearrangement links TRBV30 to TRBJ2-7, with a weak D call TRBD1 (6 bases). CDR1 is GTSNPN and CDR2 is SVGIG in the germline V gene (reference sequence). The V end lost 3 bases, the J end lost 0 bases, and 12 bases lay between the germline ends. This CDR3 has 14 amino acids.

The chain uses TRBV7-9 and TRBJ2-7; 12 bases line up with TRBD1. This CDR3 is 16 amino acids long. CDR1 SEHNR and CDR2 FQNEAQ come from the germline V gene (reference sequence). Germline trimming cut 0 bases from V and 2 bases from J; bases unmatched to any gene: 2. The CDR3 DNA reads as TGTGCCAGCAGCTTAGCGGGGACAGGGGGCCCCTACGAGCAGTACTTC. Its translation: CASSLAGTGGPYEQYF.

The rearrangement joins TRBV20-1 to TRBJ2-5; 8 nucleotides match TRBD2. The germline V gene has CDR1 DFQATT and CDR2 SNEGSKA (reference sequence). The trim removed 5 bases at V and 2 bases at J, leaving 4 bases unmatched. The CDR3 covers 13 residues. The CDR3 loop reads CSASLAGQETQYF. Here the CDR3 DNA reads TGCAGTGCTTCGCTAGCGGGTCAAGAGACCCAGTACTTC.

V gene TRBV24-1 combines with J gene TRBJ2-5, with D perhaps TRBD1 or TRBD2 (6 bases each). This CDR3 has 15 amino acids. Germline values: CDR1 KGHDR, CDR2 SFDVKD. Trimming stripped 3 bases from V and 7 bases from J, with 17 bases between. The CDR3 is CATSDAAGEEVTQYF. For the CDR3, the DNA is TGTGCCACCAGTGATGCTGCAGGGGAGGAAGTGACCCAGTACTTC.

The chain uses TRBV14 and TRBJ2-1; D ambiguous. Germline-derived CDR1 and CDR2 are SGHDN and FVKESK. The V and J ends lost 5 bases and 4 bases respectively, with 9 bases between them. This CDR3 spans 13 amino acids. The CDR3 reads CASSSEIYNEQFF. DNA of the CDR3: TGTGCCAGCAGCAGCGAAATATACAATGAGCAGTTCTTC.